This TCR beta chain originates from a study of T cell repertoires in cytomegalovirus infection (dated by TCRdb to about 2019). Broadly, across the study: Because public TCR beta signatures pointed to carriage of CMV infection together with the matching HLA type, the HLA type of each donor mattered for the analysis. On the study overall, not on this receptor specifically: The ex vivo response was dominated by HLA-C-restricted CMV-specific TCR beta clonotypes, and the single most frequent clonotype in two of eight donors was supplied by these HLA-C-restricted clonotypes. In both this cohort and an independent cohort of some 380 donors, the cumulative frequency of public TCR beta family members distinguished carriers of CMV infection plus the relevant HLA type.

V and J are truncated by 9 bases and 7 bases respectively, leaving an intervening sequence of 16 bases. From the cysteine up to the phenylalanine, the CDR3 has a length of 12 residues. This entry keeps only the CDR3 DNA: 36 bases, framed from base 1. In the germline V gene, CDR1 corresponds to MDHEN and CDR2 to SYDVKM. Concerning this clonotype: Its binding antigen is unknown. The record has no base qualities; no much larger clone is one base away.

Instrument on record: Illumina HiSeq 1500. The raw public reads went through TCRdb reprocessing: fastp at Q25, MiXCR clone calling, in-frame beta chains kept. All rows with the same CDR3 protein become a single entry with the most common DNA and genes. For this sample the table gives more than 400,000 distinct CDR3 sequences, of which roughly 29% were detected only once. Together, the top ten hold approximately 13% of the sample. Recombination connected TRBV28 to TRBJ2-7, with the D gene too uncertain to name. The clonotype originates from a human donor in good health (CMV status not recorded). Some clones in this sample may be carry-over from other donors' samples. The source material was PBMCs. The DNA reads TGTGCCAGGAGTCCACCTTTGAATGAGCAGTACTTC. This gives the protein CARSPPLNEQYF. The CDR3, completed at both ends by the reference TRBV28 and TRBJ2-7 genes, gives the full variable domain DVKVTQSSRYLVKRTGEKVFLECVQDMDHENMFWYRQDPGLGLRLIYFSYDVKMKEKGDIPEGYSVSREKKERFSLILESASTNQTSMYLCARSPPLNEQYFGPGTRLTVT.